A selection of T cell receptor beta chains follows, all from one sample in a study of ipilimumab plus nivolumab after autologous stem cell transplantation. Sequencing used immunoSEQ multiplex PCR; TCRdb keeps in-frame clones, though not all of them. The sample includes around 21,000 clones, about four fifths seen only once; the top ten take over 5.5%. Material: PBMCs, obtained in a trial of ipilimumab plus nivolumab as post-transplant consolidation. Every receptor here comes from a male donor with diffuse large B-cell lymphoma. Each CDR3 is given with its conserved first and last residue. D genes are given only for firm matches. Clone size is shown for a subset of rows, as once, few, many or a class of expanded clone.

TRBD2 TRBJ2-1 TRBV30 few TGTGCCTGGACTGTTCCGGGACTAGCGTTTGGGGATAATGAGCAGTTCTTC CAWTVPGLAFGDNEQFF
NA TRBJ2-7 TRBV5-5 NA TGTGCCAGCAGGGAGGACCTGCGCTCCTACGAGCAGTACTTC CASREDLRSYEQYF
NA TRBJ1-5 TRBV2 NA TGTGCCAGCAGTGAATGGTACAATCAGCCCCAGCATTTT CASSEWYNQPQHF
NA TRBJ2-7 TRBV7-9 once TGTGCCAGCAGCTTAGCGGGGGGCACACCCGAGCAGTACTTC CASSLAGGTPEQYF
NA TRBJ2-1 TRBV9 few TGTGCCAGCAGCCCCGTGAGGGGTTACAATGAGCAGTTCTTC CASSPVRGYNEQFF
NA TRBJ2-1 TRBV27 once TGTGCCAGCAGTACCCGACAGGCTAACAATGAGCAGTTCTTC CASSTRQANNEQFF
TRBD1 TRBJ2-7 TRBV11-2 NA TGTGCCAGCAGCTTTGGACAGGCCTACGAGCAGTACTTC CASSFGQAYEQYF
NA TRBJ1-6 TRBV7-2 NA TGTGCCAGCAGCTTAGGTATGGCTGATTCACCCCTCCACTTT CASSLGMADSPLHF
NA TRBJ2-5 TRBV5-1 NA TGCGCCAGCAGCTTGGCCGGGCAGAAAGAGACCCAGTACTTC CASSLAGQKETQYF
NA TRBJ1-3 TRBV6-5 NA TGTGCCAGCAGTTCGTTACAGGGAAACACCATATATTTT CASSSLQGNTIYF
NA TRBJ2-5 TRBV10-2 few TGCGCCAGCGCGAACCCTGGAGAAGAGACCCAGTACTTC CASANPGEETQYF
TRBD1 TRBJ1-1 TRBV7-8 NA TGTGCCAGCAGCCTCCGAGACAGGGGGAGTAACACTGAAGCTTTCTTT CASSLRDRGSNTEAFF
NA TRBJ2-3 TRBV19 NA TGTGCCAGTAGTATTGGGATCGGGGACGGTACGCAGTATTTT CASSIGIGDGTQYF
NA TRBJ1-2 TRBV5-8 NA TGTGCCAGCAGCTTTGCCAGTGCAGCTCACTATGGCTACACCTTC CASSFASAAHYGYTF
TRBD2 TRBJ2-3 TRBV27 NA TGTGCCAGCAAGAGCGGGGGTGCGATAGATACGCAGTATTTT CASKSGGAIDTQYF
NA TRBJ1-1 TRBV23-1 NA TGCGCCAGTATATTGGGAAGAACTGAAGCTTTCTTT CASILGRTEAFF
TRBD1 TRBJ2-5 TRBV9 NA TGTGCCAGCAGCCGACAGGGGGGAGAGACCCAGTACTTC CASSRQGGETQYF
NA TRBJ2-2 TRBV5-6 NA TGTGCCAGCAGCTTGGACAGGGACTACACCGGGGAGCTGTTTTTT CASSLDRDYTGELFF
TRBD2 TRBJ2-3 TRBV27 NA TGTGCCAGCAGTCCCGGGGGCGGGGGGGCGGCAGATACGCAGTATTTT CASSPGGGGAADTQYF
NA TRBJ2-3 TRBV11-2 NA TGTGCCAGCAGCTTAGATACGATGCAGGGTACAGATACGCAGTATTTT CASSLDTMQGTDTQYF
NA TRBJ2-7 TRBV5-1 once TGCGCCAGCAGCCTCCCCTCCGACTTCACCTCCTACGAGCAGTACTTC CASSLPSDFTSYEQYF
NA TRBJ2-7 TRBV28 NA TGTGCCAGCAGTTTGCAGGGACTGGAGTACTTC CASSLQGLEYF
NA TRBJ2-3 TRBV5-1 NA TGCGCCAGCAGCTTGCAGGACTACCCTACAGATACGCAGTATTTT CASSLQDYPTDTQYF
TRBD2 TRBJ2-3 TRBV2 NA TGTGCCAGCATGGGAGGACGGGCGGGGGGGCCCGATACGCAGTATTTT CASMGGRAGGPDTQYF
NA TRBJ1-1 TRBV7-2 NA TGTGCCAGCAGCCCGGGACCGATGAACACTGAAGCTTTCTTT CASSPGPMNTEAFF
NA TRBJ1-4 TRBV11-2 NA TGTGCCAGCAGCCAGGACTTCTCGACTGAAAAACTGTTTTTT CASSQDFSTEKLFF
NA TRBJ1-6 TRBV5-1 NA TGCGCCAGCAGCTTGGAAGGCGGGAGCTCCTATAATTCACCCCTCCACTTT CASSLEGGSSYNSPLHF
NA TRBJ2-7 TRBV4-3 NA TGCGCCAGCAGCCGAGACAGGAGGAGCGAGCAGTACTTC CASSRDRRSEQYF
NA TRBJ2-3 TRBV4-3 few TGCGCCAGCAGCCAAGAGGGACGGGATACGCAGTATTTT CASSQEGRDTQYF
NA TRBJ1-2 TRBV7-9 few TGTGCCAGCAGCTACCAGGGTGGCTACACCTTC CASSYQGGYTF
NA TRBJ2-5 TRBV5-6 NA TGTGCCAGCAGCCCCCAGGGTCTGTACCAAGAGACCCAGTACTTC CASSPQGLYQETQYF
NA TRBJ1-2 TRBV27 NA TGTGCCAGCAGTTTAAATCAGGGGCTCTTCTATGGCTACACCTTC CASSLNQGLFYGYTF
TRBD1 TRBJ2-1 TRBV11-2 NA TGTGCCAGCAGCTTCACCATCGGGACAGGGGGCTCCAATGAGCAGTTCTTC CASSFTIGTGGSNEQFF
TRBD1 TRBJ1-2 TRBV5-1 NA TGCGCCAGCGCACAGGGGGCGGTCTATGGCTACACCTTC CASAQGAVYGYTF
NA TRBJ1-2 TRBV11-2 NA TGTGCCAGCAGCTCCCAGGGCTATGGCTACACCTTC CASSSQGYGYTF